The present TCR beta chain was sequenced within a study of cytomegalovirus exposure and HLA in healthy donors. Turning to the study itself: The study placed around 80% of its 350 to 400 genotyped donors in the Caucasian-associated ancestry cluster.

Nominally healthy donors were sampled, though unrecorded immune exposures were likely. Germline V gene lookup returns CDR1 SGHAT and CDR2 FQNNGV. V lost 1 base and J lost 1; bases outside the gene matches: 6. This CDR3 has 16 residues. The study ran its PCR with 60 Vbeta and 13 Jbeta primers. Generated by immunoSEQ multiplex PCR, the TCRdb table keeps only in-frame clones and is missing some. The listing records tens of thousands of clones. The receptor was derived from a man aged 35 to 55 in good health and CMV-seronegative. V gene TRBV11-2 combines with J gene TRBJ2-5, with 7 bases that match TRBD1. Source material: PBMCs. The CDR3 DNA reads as TGTGCCAGCAGCTTAGTAATCGGGACAGTCCAAGAGACCCAGTACTTC. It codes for CASSLVIGTVQETQYF.